The 23 T cell receptor beta chains below were found in one sample sequenced in a study of T cell repertoires in cytomegalovirus infection. Their specific antigens are unknown. Each CDR3 protein is one row after TCRdb ran MiXCR on the reads. Of roughly 120,000 distinct CDR3 sequences in the sample, roughly a tenth were seen once. The sequenced sample was PBMCs, sequenced either directly or after in vitro stimulation (not recorded which). These receptors came from a human donor in good health (CMV status not recorded). Some clones in this sample may be carry-over from other donors' samples.

This clonotype has a count of ten or more. This sequence joins TRBV7-2 and TRBJ1-5; no definite D call. The CDR3 has 16 amino acids. The ends were cut back, 5 bases at V and 3 bases at J, with 17 bases in the middle. Germline V gene data show CDR1 as SGHTA and CDR2 as FQGNSA. CDR3 amino acids: CASSAGGQITNQPQHF. The CDR3 DNA is TGTGCCAGCAGCGCTGGTGGGCAGATCACCAATCAGCCCCAGCATTTT.

The chain joins TRBV5-4 to TRBJ1-1; D call uncertain. The CDR3 totals 13 residues. Trimming took off 4 bases at V and 3 bases at J, with 10 bases between the two ends. The germline V gene has CDR1 SGHNT and CDR2 YYREEE (reference sequence). The CDR3 spells CASSKPRDTEAFF. DNA for the CDR3: TGTGCCAGCAGCAAACCGAGAGACACTGAAGCTTTCTTT.

This clonotype has at least ten counts. This chain joins TRBV7-2 and TRBJ1-5, with 8 bases identical to TRBD1. The CDR3 is 15 amino acids. CDR1 is SGHTA and CDR2 is FQGNSA in the germline V gene. Trimming at V came to 5 bases and at J to 5 bases, leaving 8 bases not matched to a gene. The CDR3 DNA is TGTGCCAGCAGCCTTTTCAGGGGGCCGGATCAGCCCCAGCATTTT. It is translated as CASSLFRGPDQPQHF.

Only a few counts were recorded for this clonotype. CDR3 in amino acids: CASSQGGPRDTIYF. The CDR3, as DNA: TGTGCCAGCAGCCAAGGGGGCCCCCGGGACACCATATATTTT. V usage is TRBV4-2 and J usage is TRBJ1-3; tentative D call: TRBD1 (5 bases). Deletions cut 1 base from V and 8 bases from J, with 12 bases between. The CDR3 loop spans 14 amino acids. The germline CDR1 and CDR2 sequences are LGHNA and YNFKEQ.

This clonotype showed up many times. The chain is built from TRBV7-9 and TRBJ2-3, with 11 positions matching TRBD2. CDR3 length: 16 residues. V lost 4 bases to trimming and J lost 4 bases; unmatched junction nucleotides: 7. Germline values: CDR1 SEHNR, CDR2 FQNEAQ (reference sequence). The CDR3 sequence: CASSSPTSGNPDTQYF. The CDR3 nucleotides read TGTGCCAGCAGCTCTCCGACTAGCGGGAACCCAGATACGCAGTATTTT.

This clonotype was seen a handful of times. The rearrangement links TRBV29-1 to TRBJ1-1; 7 bases match TRBD1. The CDR3 loop spans 13 amino acids. Germline loops: CDR1 SQVTM, CDR2 ANQGSEA. V shed 7 bases and J 1 base; nucleotides not matched to a gene: 6. The CDR3 DNA reads as TGCAGCGCCGCGGGACAGCCGAACACTGAAGCTTTCTTT. It translates to CSAAGQPNTEAFF.

This clonotype was counted ten times or more. CDR3 bases: TGTGCCAGCAGCTTGGGTGCAAACGGGGAAACAGATACGCAGTATTTT. The encoded protein is CASSLGANGETDTQYF. This chain joins TRBV7-9 and TRBJ2-3, with D possibly TRBD2 on 5 matching bases. The germline CDR1 and CDR2 sequences are SEHNR and FQNEAQ (reference sequence). V was cut by 3 bases and J by 3 bases, with 16 bases left in between. CDR3 size: 16 residues.

This clonotype was counted ten times or more. The chain recombines TRBV20-1 with TRBJ1-5; D is perhaps TRBD1 (6 bases). V was shortened by 6 bases and J by 1 base, with 25 bases between the two germline ends. Germline V gives CDR1 DFQATT, CDR2 SNEGSKA (reference sequence). This CDR3 comprises 18 residues. The chain's CDR3 is CSAAPPTGSRISNQPQHF. CDR3 bases: TGCAGTGCAGCCCCCCCGACAGGCTCGCGGATCAGCAATCAGCCCCAGCATTTT.

This clonotype was seen ten or more times. CDR3: CASSQGSNEQFF. As DNA, the CDR3 is TGCGCCAGCAGCCAAGGAAGTAATGAGCAGTTCTTC. V and J are TRBV4-1 and TRBJ2-1; D gene uncertain. Germline V gives CDR1 MGHRA, CDR2 YSYEKL. The V end lost 1 base, the J end lost 7 bases, and 5 bases lay between the germline ends. This CDR3 is 12 amino acids long.

This clonotype appeared many times. The rearrangement joins TRBV7-6 to TRBJ1-4; D gene unclear. This CDR3 contains 15 residues. V dropped 5 bases and J dropped 7 bases, with 17 bases sitting between them. CDR1 is SGHVS and CDR2 is FNYEAQ in the germline V gene. Written as DNA, the CDR3 is TGTGCCAGCAGCCCGTCCGAGATGGTGGCTGAAAAACTGTTTTTT. It is translated as CASSPSEMVAEKLFF.

The sample holds a few counts of this clonotype. The J gene is TRBJ1-3, the V gene TRBV6-5, with D possibly TRBD1 on 5 matching bases. V lost 0 bases and J lost 2, with 8 bases in between. Germline CDR1 is MNHEY and CDR2 is SVGAGI. The CDR3 totals 15 residues. The CDR3 sequence: CASSYSKGPGNTIYF. The CDR3 nucleotides are TGTGCCAGCAGTTACTCGAAGGGACCTGGAAACACCATATATTTT.

This clonotype was observed many times. The chain recombines TRBV7-2 with TRBJ2-5, with 9 positions matching TRBD2. With V trimmed by 2 bases and J by 5 bases, 9 bases remained unmatched. CDR1 is SGHTA and CDR2 is FQGNSA in the germline V gene. This CDR3 has 16 residues. The CDR3 DNA reads as TGTGCCAGCAGCTTAAGGGGTAGCGGGAGTGGGGAGACCCAGTACTTC. It is translated as CASSLRGSGSGETQYF.

This clonotype has a count of ten or more. This sequence joins TRBV7-2 and TRBJ1-4; 7 nucleotides agree with TRBD1. The CDR3 is 14 residues long. V dropped 1 base and J dropped 7; count of bases not matched to a gene: 3. Germline V gene lookup returns CDR1 SGHTA and CDR2 FQGNSA. The CDR3: CASSLGQGSEKLFF. CDR3 coding DNA: TGTGCCAGCAGCTTAGGACAGGGTAGTGAAAAACTGTTTTTT.

In its sample, this clonotype was seen many times. The CDR3 is CASSMTVYYEQYF. DNA for the CDR3: TGTGCCAGCAGTATGACTGTCTACTACGAGCAGTACTTC. This rearrangement joins TRBV6-1 to TRBJ2-7; D gene ambiguous. Germline CDR1 is MNHNS and CDR2 is SASEGT. This CDR3 region has 13 residues. The V and J ends lost 5 bases and 3 bases respectively, with 11 bases between them.

Many counts were recorded for this clonotype. V and J are TRBV7-8 and TRBJ2-1, with D perhaps matching TRBD1 (6 bases). Germline V gene data show CDR1 as SGHVS and CDR2 as FQNEAQ. The V and J ends lost 5 bases and 2 bases respectively, with 10 bases between them. The CDR3 runs to 14 residues. The CDR3 spells CASSIGTTYNEQFF. The CDR3 bases are TGTGCCAGCAGCATCGGGACAACCTACAATGAGCAGTTCTTC. Supplemented by reference TRBV7-8 and TRBJ2-1, the full variable domain reads GAGVSQSPRYKVAKRGQDVALRCDPISGHVSLFWYQQALGQGPEFLTYFQNEAQLDKSGLPSDRFFAERPEGSVSTLKIQRTQQEDSAVYLCASSIGTTYNEQFFGPGTRLTVL.

Many counts were recorded for this clonotype. CDR3 sequence: CASSFLIGTGYGFRTEAFF. The CDR3 DNA sequence: TGTGCCAGCAGCTTTTTGATCGGGACAGGGTACGGGTTTAGGACTGAAGCTTTCTTT. This rearrangement joins TRBV7-2 to TRBJ1-1; 9 bases fit TRBD1. The CDR3 runs to 19 residues. J lost 5 bases, V lost 3 bases, and 19 bases had no gene match. Per the germline V gene, CDR1 is SGHTA and CDR2 is FQGNSA.

Ten or more counts support this clonotype. V usage is TRBV7-9 and J usage is TRBJ2-4, with TRBD1 identical over 7 bases. CDR3 length: 14 amino acids. Germline V gene sequence: CDR1 SEHNR, CDR2 FQNEAQ (reference sequence). The trim removed 5 bases at V and 4 bases at J, leaving 5 bases unmatched. CDR3 sequence (DNA): TGTGCCAGCAGCGGGACAGCTCAAAAAAACATTCAGTACTTC. Protein sequence: CASSGTAQKNIQYF.

The genes are TRBV6-8 and TRBJ2-7; D may match TRBD1 or TRBD2 (6 bases each). V lost 2 bases and J lost 4, with 12 bases in between. Per germline, CDR1 MNHGY and CDR2 SAAAGT. The CDR3 loop spans 14 amino acids. This CDR3 reads CASSYRGVLYEQYF. The CDR3 region has the DNA TGTGCCAGCAGTTACAGGGGGGTACTTTACGAGCAGTACTTC.

The chain links TRBV5-4 to TRBJ2-3; D is ambiguous. Germline CDR1 is SGHNT and CDR2 is YYREEE (reference sequence). V was clipped by 0 bases and J by 0 bases, with 8 bases between them. The CDR3 is made up of 15 amino acids. The CDR3 is CASSLGWSSTDTQYF. As DNA, the CDR3 is TGTGCCAGCAGCTTGGGGTGGTCTAGCACAGATACGCAGTATTTT.

This clonotype was counted only a few times. The genes are TRBV5-5 and TRBJ2-5, with D uncertain. Germline assignment: CDR1 SGHKS and CDR2 YYEKEE (reference sequence). V was trimmed by 0 bases and J by 4 bases, leaving 7 bases between them. The CDR3 length is 13 residues. CDR3 sequence reads: CASSLGVLETQYF. CDR3 in DNA: TGTGCCAGCAGCTTGGGGGTCTTAGAGACCCAGTACTTC. The full variable domain, rest sourced from reference TRBV5-5 and TRBJ2-5, is DAGVTQSPTHLIKTRGQQVTLRCSPISGHKSVSWYQQVLGQGPQFIFQYYEKEERGRGNFPDRFSARQFPNYSSELNVNALLLGDSALYLCASSLGVLETQYFGPGTRLLVL.

This clonotype was recorded at least ten times. V usage is TRBV7-6 and J usage is TRBJ2-7; D is unclear. This CDR3 region has 14 residues. Germline CDR1 and CDR2: SGHVS and FNYEAQ. Trimming stripped 4 bases from V and 1 base from J, with 11 bases between. CDR3 nucleotide sequence: TGTGCCAGCAGCTCAGTTTCCGTTTCCTACGAGCAGTACTTC. Translated, it gives CASSSVSVSYEQYF.

V and J are TRBV11-2 and TRBJ2-3; 11 positions match TRBD2. There are 17 residues in the CDR3. The ends lost 5 bases at V and 3 bases at J; junction bases unmatched: 10. From germline, CDR1 is SGHAT and CDR2 FQNNGV. Here the CDR3 DNA reads TGTGCCAGCAGCCAAACCCCGACTAGCGGGATTACAGATACGCAGTATTTT. Translated, it gives CASSQTPTSGITDTQYF.

V is TRBV2 and J is TRBJ2-1; 10 bases line up with TRBD2. With V trimmed by 6 bases and J by 1 base, 6 bases remained unmatched. This CDR3 contains 16 residues. The germline gives CDR1 SNHLY, CDR2 FYNNEI. The chain's CDR3 is CASRIGTSDSYNEQFF. CDR3 in DNA: TGTGCCAGCAGGATTGGGACTAGCGATTCCTACAATGAGCAGTTCTTC. Filled out from reference TRBV2 and TRBJ2-1, the complete variable domain reads EPEVTQTPSHQVTQMGQEVILRCVPISNHLYFYWYRQILGQKVEFLVSFYNNEISEKSEIFDDQFSVERPDGSNFTLKIRSTKLEDSAMYFCASRIGTSDSYNEQFFGPGTRLTVL.